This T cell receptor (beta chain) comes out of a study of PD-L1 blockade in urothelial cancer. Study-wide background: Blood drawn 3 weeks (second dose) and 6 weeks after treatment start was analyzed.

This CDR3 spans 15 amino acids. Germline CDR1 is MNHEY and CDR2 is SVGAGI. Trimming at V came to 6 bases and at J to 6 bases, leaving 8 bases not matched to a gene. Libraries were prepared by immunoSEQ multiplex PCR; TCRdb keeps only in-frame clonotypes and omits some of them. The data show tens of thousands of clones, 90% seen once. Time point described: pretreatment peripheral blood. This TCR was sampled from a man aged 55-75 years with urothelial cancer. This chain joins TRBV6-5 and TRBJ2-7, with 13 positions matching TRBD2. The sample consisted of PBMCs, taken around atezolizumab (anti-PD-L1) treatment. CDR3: CASRPQLAGGGEQYF. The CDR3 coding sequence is TGTGCCAGCAGACCCCAACTAGCGGGAGGGGGCGAGCAGTACTTC.